This T cell receptor beta chain was recorded in a study of T cell responses to AZD1222 COVID-19 vaccine. Notes on the study in general: The reported proportion of spike-specific TCRs targeting unmutated variant regions was nearly half. The study sampled repertoires only after the peak T cell response. Spike was spanned by vaccine-associated CD4 TCRs, with dominance at 160-218 and 743-854. Only a handful of AZD1222 recipients, roughly 6 in all, had baseline seropositivity.

Germline values: CDR1 SEHNR, CDR2 FQNEAQ (reference sequence). J was trimmed by 3 bases and V by 2 bases; bases with no gene match: 7. The CDR3 sequence is 17 residues long. About this clone: Antigen unknown.

Here immunoSEQ multiplex PCR was the method, and the copy in TCRdb shows in-frame clones only, minus some. The sample contains approximately 130,000 clones, roughly 85% of which appear only once. This specimen was peripheral blood, taken 28 days after the second dose of the MenACWY control vaccine. The TCR comes from an adult who received the MenACWY meningococcal vaccine as a control. The V and J genes are TRBV7-9 and TRBJ2-2, with 9 nucleotides matching TRBD2. The CDR3 DNA is TGTGCCAGCAGCTTACCGCGGGGCGGGAGGGACACCGGGGAGCTGTTTTTT. Amino acids: CASSLPRGGRDTGELFF.